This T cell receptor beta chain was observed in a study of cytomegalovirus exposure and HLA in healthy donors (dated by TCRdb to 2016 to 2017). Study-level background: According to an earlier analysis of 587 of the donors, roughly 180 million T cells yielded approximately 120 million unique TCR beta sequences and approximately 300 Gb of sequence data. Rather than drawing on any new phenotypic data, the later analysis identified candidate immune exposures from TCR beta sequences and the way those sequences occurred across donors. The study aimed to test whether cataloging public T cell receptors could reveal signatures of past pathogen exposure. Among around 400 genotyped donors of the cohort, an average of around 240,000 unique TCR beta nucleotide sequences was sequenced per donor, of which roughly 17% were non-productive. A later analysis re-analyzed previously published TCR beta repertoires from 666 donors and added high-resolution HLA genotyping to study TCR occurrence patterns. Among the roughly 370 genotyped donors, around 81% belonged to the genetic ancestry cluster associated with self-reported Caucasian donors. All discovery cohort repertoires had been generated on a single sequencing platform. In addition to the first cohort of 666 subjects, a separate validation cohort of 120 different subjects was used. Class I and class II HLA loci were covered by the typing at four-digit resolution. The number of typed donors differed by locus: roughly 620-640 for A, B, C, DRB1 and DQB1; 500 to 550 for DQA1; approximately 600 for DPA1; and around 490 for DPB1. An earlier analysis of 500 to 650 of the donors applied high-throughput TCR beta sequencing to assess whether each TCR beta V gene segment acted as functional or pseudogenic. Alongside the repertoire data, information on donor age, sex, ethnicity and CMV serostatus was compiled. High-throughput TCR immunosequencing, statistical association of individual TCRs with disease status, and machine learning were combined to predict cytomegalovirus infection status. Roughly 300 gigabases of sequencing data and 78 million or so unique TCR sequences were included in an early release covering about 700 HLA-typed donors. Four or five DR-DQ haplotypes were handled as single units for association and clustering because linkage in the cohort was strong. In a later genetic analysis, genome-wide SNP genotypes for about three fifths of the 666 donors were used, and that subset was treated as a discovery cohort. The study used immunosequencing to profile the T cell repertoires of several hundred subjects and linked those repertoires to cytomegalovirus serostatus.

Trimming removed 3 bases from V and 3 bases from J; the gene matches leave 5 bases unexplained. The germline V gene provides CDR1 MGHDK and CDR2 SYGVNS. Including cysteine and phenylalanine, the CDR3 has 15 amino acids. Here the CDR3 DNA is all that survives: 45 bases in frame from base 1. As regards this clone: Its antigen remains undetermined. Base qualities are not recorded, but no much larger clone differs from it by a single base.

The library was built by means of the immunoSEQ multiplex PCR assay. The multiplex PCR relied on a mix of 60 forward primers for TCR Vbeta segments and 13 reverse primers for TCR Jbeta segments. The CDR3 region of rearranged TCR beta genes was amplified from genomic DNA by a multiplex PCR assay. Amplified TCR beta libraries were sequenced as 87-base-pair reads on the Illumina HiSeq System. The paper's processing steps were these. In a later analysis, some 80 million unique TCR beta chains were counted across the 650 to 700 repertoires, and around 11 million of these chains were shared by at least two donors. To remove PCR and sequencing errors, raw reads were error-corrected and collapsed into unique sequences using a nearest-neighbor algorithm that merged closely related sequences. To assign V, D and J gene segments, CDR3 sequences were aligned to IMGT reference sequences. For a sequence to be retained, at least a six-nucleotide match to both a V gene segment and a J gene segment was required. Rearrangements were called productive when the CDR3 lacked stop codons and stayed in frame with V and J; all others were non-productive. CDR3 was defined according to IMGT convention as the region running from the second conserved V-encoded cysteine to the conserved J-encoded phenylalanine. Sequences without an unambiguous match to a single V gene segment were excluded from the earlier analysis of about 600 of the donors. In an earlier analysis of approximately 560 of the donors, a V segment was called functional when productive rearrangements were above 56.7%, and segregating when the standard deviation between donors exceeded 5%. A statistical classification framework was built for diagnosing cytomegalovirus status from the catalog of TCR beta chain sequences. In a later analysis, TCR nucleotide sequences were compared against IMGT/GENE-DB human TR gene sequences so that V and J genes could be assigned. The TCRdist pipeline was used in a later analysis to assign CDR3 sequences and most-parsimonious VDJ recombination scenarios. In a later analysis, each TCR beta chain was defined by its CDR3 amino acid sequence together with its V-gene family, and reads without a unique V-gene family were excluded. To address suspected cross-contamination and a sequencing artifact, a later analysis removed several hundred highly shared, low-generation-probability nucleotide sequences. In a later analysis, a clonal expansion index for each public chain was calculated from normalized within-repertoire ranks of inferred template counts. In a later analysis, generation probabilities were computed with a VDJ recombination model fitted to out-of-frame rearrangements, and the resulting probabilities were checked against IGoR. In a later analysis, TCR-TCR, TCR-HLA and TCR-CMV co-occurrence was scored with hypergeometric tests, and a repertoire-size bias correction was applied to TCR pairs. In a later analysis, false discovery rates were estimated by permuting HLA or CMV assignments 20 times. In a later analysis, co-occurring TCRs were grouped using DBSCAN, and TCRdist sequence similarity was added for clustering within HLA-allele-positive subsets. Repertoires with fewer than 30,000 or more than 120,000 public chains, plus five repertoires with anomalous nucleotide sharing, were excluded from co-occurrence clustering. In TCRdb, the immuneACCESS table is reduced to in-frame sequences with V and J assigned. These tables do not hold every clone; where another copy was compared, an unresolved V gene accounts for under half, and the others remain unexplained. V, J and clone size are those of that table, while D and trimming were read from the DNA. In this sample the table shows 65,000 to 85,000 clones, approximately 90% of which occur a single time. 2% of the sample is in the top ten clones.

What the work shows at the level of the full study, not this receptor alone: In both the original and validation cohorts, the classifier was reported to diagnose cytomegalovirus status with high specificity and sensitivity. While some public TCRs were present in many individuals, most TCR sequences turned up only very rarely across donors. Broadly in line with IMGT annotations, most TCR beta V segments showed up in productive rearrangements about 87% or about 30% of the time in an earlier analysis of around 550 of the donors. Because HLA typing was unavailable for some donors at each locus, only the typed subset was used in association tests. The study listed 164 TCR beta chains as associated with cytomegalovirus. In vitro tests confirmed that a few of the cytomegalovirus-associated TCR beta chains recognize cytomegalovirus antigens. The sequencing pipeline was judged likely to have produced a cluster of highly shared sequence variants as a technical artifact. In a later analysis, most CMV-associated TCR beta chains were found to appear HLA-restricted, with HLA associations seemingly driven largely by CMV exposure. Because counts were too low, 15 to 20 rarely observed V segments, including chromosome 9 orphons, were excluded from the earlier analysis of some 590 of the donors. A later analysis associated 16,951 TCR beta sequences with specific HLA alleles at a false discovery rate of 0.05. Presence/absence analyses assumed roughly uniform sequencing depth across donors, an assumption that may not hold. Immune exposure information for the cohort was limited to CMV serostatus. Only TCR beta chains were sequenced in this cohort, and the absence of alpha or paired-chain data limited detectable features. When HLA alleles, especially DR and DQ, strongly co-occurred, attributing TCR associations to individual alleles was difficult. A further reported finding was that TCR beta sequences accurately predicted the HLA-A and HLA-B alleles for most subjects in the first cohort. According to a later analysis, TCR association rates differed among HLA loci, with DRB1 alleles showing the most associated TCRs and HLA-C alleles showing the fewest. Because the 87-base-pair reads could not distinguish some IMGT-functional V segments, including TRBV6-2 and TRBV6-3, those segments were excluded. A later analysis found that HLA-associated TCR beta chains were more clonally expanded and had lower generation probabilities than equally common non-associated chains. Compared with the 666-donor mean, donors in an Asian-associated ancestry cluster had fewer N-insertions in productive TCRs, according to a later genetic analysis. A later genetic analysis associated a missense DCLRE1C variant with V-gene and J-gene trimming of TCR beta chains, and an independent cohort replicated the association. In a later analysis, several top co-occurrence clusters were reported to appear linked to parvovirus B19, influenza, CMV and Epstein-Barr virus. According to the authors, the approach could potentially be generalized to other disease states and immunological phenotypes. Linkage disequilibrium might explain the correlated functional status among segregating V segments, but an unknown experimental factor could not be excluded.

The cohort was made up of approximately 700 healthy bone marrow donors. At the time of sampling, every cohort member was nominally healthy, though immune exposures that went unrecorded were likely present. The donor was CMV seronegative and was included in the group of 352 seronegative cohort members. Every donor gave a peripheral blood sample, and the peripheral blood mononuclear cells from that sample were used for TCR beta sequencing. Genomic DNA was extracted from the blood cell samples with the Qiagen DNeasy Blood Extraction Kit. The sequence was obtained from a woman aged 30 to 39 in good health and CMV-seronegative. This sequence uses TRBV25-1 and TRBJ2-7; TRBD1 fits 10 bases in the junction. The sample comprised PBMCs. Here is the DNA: TGTGCCAGCAGTGATGGACAGGGGGTCCTCTACGAGCAGTACTTC. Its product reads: CASSDGQGVLYEQYF.